These 3 T cell receptor beta chains were all obtained from the same sample, sequenced in a study of T cells and copy number aberrations in small-cell lung cancer. Profiled with immunoSEQ multiplex PCR; TCRdb holds only in-frame clones, not every one. The sample yields 6,000 to 7,500 clones, roughly 82% seen once. The specimen sequenced was normal tissue next to the tumor. The receptors originated from a woman in her fifties or sixties with small cell lung cancer.

This chain uses TRBV18 with TRBJ1-2, with D uncertain. Trimming removed 3 bases from V and 4 bases from J, with 15 bases in between. This CDR3 is 15 amino acids long. Per germline, CDR1 KGHSH and CDR2 LQKENI. CDR3 region: CASSPSPGNAYGYTF. CDR3 coding DNA: TGTGCCAGCTCACCCAGTCCCGGGAACGCCTATGGCTACACCTTC.

The chain recombines TRBV14 with TRBJ1-5; D call uncertain. CDR1 SGHDN and CDR2 FVKESK come from the germline V gene. The V end was cut by 2 bases, the J end by 4 bases, with 6 bases between. CDR3 length: 13 residues. For the CDR3, the DNA is TGTGCCAGCAGCCAATCTTCAAATCAGCCCCAGCATTTT. Encoded protein: CASSQSSNQPQHF.

The genes are TRBV7-8 and TRBJ2-7; 9 bases align to TRBD1. Germline V gene data show CDR1 as SGHVS and CDR2 as FQNEAQ. This CDR3 has 14 residues. The junction had 5 bases not matched to a gene; V was cut back by 1 base and J by 7 bases. In DNA form, the CDR3 reads TGTGCCAGCAGCTTAGGACAGGGGGTTTGGGAGCAGTACTTC. Amino acids: CASSLGQGVWEQYF.